This TCR beta chain was identified during a study of blood T cell repertoires in COVID-19. Study background: Nucleic acid was either cDNA or gDNA, and it came from T cells, B-cell-depleted T cells, or PBMCs.

CDR3 length: 15 residues. Trimming stripped 5 bases from V and 2 bases from J, with 13 bases between. CDR1 and CDR2 (germline): MDHEN, SYDVKM. Authors' data handling: Reference gene primers were amplified, and this amplification served to estimate nucleated cell counts. Clones were read by immunoSEQ multiplex PCR, and TCRdb kept only the in-frame ones, dropping some. V, J and clone size are those of that table, while D and trimming were read from the DNA. The table has roughly 670,000 clones, approximately 90% seen once; the top ten hold roughly 0.25%. This sequence was found in a woman in her late teens or twenties with acute or convalescent COVID-19. V and J are TRBV28 and TRBJ1-3; perhaps TRBD1 as D (5 bases). Material: peripheral blood. CDR3 bases: TGTGCCAGCAGTCCCGGACACGCCGCTGGAAACACCATATATTTT. Its protein product is CASSPGHAAGNTIYF. Filled out from reference TRBV28 and TRBJ1-3, the complete variable domain reads DVKVTQSSRYLVKRTGEKVFLECVQDMDHENMFWYRQDPGLGLRLIYFSYDVKMKEKGDIPEGYSVSREKKERFSLILESASTNQTSMYLCASSPGHAAGNTIYFGEGSWLTVV.